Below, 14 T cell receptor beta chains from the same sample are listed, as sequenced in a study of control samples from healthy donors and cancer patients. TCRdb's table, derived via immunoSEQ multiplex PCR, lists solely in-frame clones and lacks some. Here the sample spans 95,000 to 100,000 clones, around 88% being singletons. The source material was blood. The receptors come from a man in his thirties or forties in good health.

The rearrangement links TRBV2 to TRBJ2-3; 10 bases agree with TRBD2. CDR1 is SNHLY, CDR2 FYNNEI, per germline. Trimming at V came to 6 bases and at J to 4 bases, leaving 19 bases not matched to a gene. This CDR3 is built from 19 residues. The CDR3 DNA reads TGTGCCAGCAGCGTGGCGGGACTAGCGATGGTTGGCGCAGCAGATACGCAGTATTTT. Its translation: CASSVAGLAMVGAADTQYF.

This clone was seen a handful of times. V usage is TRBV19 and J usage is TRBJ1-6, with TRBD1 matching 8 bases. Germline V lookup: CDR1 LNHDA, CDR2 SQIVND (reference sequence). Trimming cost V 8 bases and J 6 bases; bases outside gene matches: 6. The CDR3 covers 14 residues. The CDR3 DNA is TGTGCCAGTCGTTCCGGGACAGGTAATTCACCCCTCCACTTT. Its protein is CASRSGTGNSPLHF.

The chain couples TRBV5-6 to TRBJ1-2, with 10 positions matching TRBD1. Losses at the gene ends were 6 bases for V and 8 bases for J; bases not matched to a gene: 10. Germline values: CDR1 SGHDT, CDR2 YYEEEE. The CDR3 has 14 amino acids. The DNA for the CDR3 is TGTGCCAGCACCTCGACAGGGGGCGCTGGGGGCTACACCTTC. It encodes CASTSTGGAGGYTF.

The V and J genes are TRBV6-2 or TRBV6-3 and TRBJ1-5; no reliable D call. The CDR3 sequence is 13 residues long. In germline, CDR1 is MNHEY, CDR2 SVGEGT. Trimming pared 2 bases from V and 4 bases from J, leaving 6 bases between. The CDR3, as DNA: TGTGCCAGCAGTTACCCGGGGAATCAGCCCCAGCATTTT. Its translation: CASSYPGNQPQHF.

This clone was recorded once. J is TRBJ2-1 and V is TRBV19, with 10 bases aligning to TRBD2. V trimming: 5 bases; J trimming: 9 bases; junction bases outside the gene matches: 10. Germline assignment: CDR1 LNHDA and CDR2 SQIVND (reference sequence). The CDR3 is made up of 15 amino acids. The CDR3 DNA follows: TGTGCCAGTAGTGAGACTAGCGGGCCCCCTGGTGAGCAGTTCTTC. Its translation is CASSETSGPPGEQFF.

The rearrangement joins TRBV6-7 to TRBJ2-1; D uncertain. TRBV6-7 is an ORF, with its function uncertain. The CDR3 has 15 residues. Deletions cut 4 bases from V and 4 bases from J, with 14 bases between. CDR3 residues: CASSFIQTPYNEQFF. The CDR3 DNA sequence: TGTGCCAGCAGTTTTATCCAGACTCCGTACAATGAGCAGTTCTTC.

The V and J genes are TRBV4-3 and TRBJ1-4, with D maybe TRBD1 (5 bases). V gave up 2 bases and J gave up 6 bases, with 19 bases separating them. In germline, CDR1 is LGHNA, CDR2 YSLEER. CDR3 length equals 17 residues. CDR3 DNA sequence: TGCGCCAGCAGCCAATACGGGGACTCGGGCAGGGATGAAAAACTGTTTTTT. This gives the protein CASSQYGDSGRDEKLFF.

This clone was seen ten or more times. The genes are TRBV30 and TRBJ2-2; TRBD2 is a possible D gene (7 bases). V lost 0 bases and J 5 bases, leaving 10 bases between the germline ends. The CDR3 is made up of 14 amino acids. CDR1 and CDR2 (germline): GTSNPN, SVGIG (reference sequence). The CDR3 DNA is TGTGCCTGGAGTGTGGGGAGGGGGACCGGGGAGCTGTTTTTT. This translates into CAWSVGRGTGELFF.

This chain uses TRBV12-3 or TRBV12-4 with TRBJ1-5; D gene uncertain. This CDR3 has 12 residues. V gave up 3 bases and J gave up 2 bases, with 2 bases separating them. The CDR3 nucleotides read TGTGCCAGCAGTTTTCGCAATCAGCCCCAGCATTTT. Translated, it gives CASSFRNQPQHF.

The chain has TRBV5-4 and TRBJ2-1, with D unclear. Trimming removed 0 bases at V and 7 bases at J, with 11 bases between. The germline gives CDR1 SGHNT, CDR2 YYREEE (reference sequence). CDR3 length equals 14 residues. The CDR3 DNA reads TGTGCCAGCAGCTTGGGGTTTAAGATGAATGAGCAGTTCTTC. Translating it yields CASSLGFKMNEQFF.

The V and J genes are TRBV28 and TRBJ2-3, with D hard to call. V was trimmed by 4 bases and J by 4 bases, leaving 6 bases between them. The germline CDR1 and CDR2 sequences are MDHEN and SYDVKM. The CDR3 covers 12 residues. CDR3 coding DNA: TGTGCCAGCAGTTCTTACCCAGATACGCAGTATTTT. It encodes CASSSYPDTQYF.

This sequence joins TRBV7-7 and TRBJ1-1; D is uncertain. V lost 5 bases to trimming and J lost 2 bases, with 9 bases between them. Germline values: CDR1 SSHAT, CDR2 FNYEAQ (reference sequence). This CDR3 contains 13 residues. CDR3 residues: CASSEGRNTEAFF. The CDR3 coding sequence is TGTGCCAGCAGCGAAGGGAGAAACACTGAAGCTTTCTTT.

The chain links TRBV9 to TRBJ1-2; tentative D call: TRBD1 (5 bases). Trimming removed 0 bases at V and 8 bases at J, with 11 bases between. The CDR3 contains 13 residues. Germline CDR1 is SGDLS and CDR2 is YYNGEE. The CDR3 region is CASSVGGVGGYTF. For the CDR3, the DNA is TGTGCCAGCAGCGTAGGAGGGGTGGGCGGCTACACCTTC.

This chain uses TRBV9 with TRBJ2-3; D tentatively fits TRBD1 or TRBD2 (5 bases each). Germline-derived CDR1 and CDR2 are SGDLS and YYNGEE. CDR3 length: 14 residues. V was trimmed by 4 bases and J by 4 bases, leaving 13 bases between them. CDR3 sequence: CASSPSGRADTQYF. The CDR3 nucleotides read TGTGCCAGCAGCCCATCGGGACGTGCAGATACGCAGTATTTT.